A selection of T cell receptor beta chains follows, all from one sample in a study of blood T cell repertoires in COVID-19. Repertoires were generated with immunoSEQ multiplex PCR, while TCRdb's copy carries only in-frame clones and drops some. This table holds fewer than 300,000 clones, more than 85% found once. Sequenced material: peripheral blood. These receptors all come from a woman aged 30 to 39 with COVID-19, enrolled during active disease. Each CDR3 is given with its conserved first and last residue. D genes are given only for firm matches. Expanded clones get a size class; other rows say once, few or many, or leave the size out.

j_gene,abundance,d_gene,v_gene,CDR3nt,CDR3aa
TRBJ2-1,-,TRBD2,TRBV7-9,TGTGCCAGCAGCTTAGGTAGCGGGAGTGGGAATGAGCAGTTCTTC,CASSLGSGSGNEQFF
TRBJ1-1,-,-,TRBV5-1,TGCGCCAGCAGCTTGGATAGTCGGAACACTGAAGCTTTCTTT,CASSLDSRNTEAFF
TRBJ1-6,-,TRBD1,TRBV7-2,TGTGCCAGCAGCCCTCAGGGACAGGGGACCTCACCCCTCCACTTT,CASSPQGQGTSPLHF
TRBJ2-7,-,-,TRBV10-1,TGCGCCAGCAGCGAGGACAGTTTACCCTACGAGCAGTACTTC,CASSEDSLPYEQYF
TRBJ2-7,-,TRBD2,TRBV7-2,TGTGCCAGCAGCTTAGACGTCCTAGCGGGAGTCTCCTACGAGCAGTACTTC,CASSLDVLAGVSYEQYF
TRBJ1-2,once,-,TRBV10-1,TGCGCCAGCAGTGAGTGGACAGACTATGGCTACACCTTC,CASSEWTDYGYTF
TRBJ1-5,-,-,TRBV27,TGTGCCACCGCGCTGGGTCGGGGCAATCAGCCCCAGCATTTT,CATALGRGNQPQHF
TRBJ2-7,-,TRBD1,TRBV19,TGTGCCAGTAGTACCGGACAGGGTTACGAGCAGTACTTC,CASSTGQGYEQYF
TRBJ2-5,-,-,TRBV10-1,TGCGCCAGCAGTGGGACGGGGGAGACCCAGTACTTC,CASSGTGETQYF
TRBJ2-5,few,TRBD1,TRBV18,TGTGCCAGCTCACAGAACGGGGGACAGGGGATCCAAGAGACCCAGTACTTC,CASSQNGGQGIQETQYF
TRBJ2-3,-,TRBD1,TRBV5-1,TGCGCCAGCAGCGTTTATCAGGGGGAGACAGATACGCAGTATTTT,CASSVYQGETDTQYF
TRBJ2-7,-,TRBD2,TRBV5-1,TGCGCCAGCAGCTTGGAGATGGGACTAGCGGCTTACGAGCAGTACTTC,CASSLEMGLAAYEQYF
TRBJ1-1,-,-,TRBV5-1,TGCGCCAGCAGCTTGGACGGGGTTGGAACTGAAGCTTTCTTT,CASSLDGVGTEAFF
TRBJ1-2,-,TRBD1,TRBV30,TGTGCCTGGAGCGCCGACCCGGGGACAGTTACTAACTATGGCTACACCTTC,CAWSADPGTVTNYGYTF
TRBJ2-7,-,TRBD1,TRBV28,TGTGCCAGCAGGCGTAACAGGGGGCGGACCGAGCAGTACTTC,CASRRNRGRTEQYF
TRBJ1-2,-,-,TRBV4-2,TGTGCCAGCAGCCAAGCTTGGACGGGACTTGGGGGCTACACCTTC,CASSQAWTGLGGYTF
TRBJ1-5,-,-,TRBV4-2,TGTGCCAGCAGCCAAGATCTAAGAGTTTATAGCAATCAGCCCCAGCATTTT,CASSQDLRVYSNQPQHF
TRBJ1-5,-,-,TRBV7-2,TGTGCCAGCAGCTTTGCCTCTAACTCTCAGCCCCAGCATTTT,CASSFASNSQPQHF
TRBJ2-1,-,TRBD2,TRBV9,TGTGCCAGCAGCGTAGCGGCTAGCGGGAGCTATGAGCAGTTCTTC,CASSVAASGSYEQFF
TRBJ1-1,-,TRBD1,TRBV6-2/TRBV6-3,TGTGCCAGCAGCCCAGCCGTCTTGGGACAGGCAATAAAAGCTTTCTTT,CASSPAVLGQAIKAFF
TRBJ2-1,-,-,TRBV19,TGTGCCAGTAGGTCACAGGTGAGCTCCTACAATGAGCAGTTCTTC,CASRSQVSSYNEQFF
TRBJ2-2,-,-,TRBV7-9,TGTGCCAGCAGCCTTTTCGGGGAGCTGTTTTTT,CASSLFGELFF
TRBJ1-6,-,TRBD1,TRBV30,TGTGCCTGGAGTGTAGCAGGGGGCCGGTATAATTCACCCCTCCACTTT,CAWSVAGGRYNSPLHF
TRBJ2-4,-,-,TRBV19,TGTGCCAGTAGTATTGGGGGGGCTTTGGGAAACATTCAGTACTTC,CASSIGGALGNIQYF
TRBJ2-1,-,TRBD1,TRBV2,TGTGCCAACCGACAGGGTGGAGGCAATGAGCAGTTCTTC,CANRQGGGNEQFF
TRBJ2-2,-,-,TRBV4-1,TGCGCCAGCAGCCATCAGCGGAGGGAGGGGGAGCTGTTTTTT,CASSHQRREGELFF
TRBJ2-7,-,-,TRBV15,TGTGCCACCAGCAGAGGGACATCCTACGAGCAGTACTTC,CATSRGTSYEQYF
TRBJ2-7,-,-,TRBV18,TGTGCCAGCTCACCTGACAGACAAACCTACGAGCAGTACTTC,CASSPDRQTYEQYF
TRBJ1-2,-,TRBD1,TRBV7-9,TGTGCCAGCAGCTCACAGGGGGCGGTCTATGGCTACACCTTC,CASSSQGAVYGYTF
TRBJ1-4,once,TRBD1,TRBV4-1,TGCGCCAGCAGCCAAGAACCCCCAGGGGGAAATGAAAAACTGTTTTTT,CASSQEPPGGNEKLFF
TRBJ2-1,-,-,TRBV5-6,TGTGCCAGCAGCTCAAGACTCAACAATGAGCAGTTCTTC,CASSSRLNNEQFF
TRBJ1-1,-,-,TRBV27,TGTGCCAGCAGTTTAGAAGGGTGGAGGACTGAAGCTTTCTTT,CASSLEGWRTEAFF
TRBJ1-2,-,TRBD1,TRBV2,TGTGCCAGCAGTGAGGGACAGGGGAGCTATGGCTACACCTTC,CASSEGQGSYGYTF
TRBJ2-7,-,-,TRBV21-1,TGTGCCAGCAGCAAAGAGGCGGGGGTGAGCGGGAGGGCCTCGGGTGAGCAGTACTTC,CASSKEAGVSGRASGEQYF
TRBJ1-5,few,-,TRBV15,TGTGCCACCAGCAGAGATTCCCGGGGTCAGCCCCAGCATTTT,CATSRDSRGQPQHF
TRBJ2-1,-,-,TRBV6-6,TGTGCCACCCTAACTAGGGCCCTAAACGAGCAGTTCTTC,CATLTRALNEQFF
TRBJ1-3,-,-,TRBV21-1,TGTGCCAGCAGCAAAGGTCGGCAGGTAGTCCTGAGCTCTGGAAACACCATATATTTT,CASSKGRQVVLSSGNTIYF
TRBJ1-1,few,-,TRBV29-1,TGCAGCGTTCTGCGCGGGAGAGACACTGAAGCTTTCTTT,CSVLRGRDTEAFF
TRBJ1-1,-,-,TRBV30,TGTGCCTGGAGGGACAGAAACGGGGATGAAGCTTTCTTT,CAWRDRNGDEAFF
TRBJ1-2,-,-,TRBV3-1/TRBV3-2,TGTGCCAGCAGCCCGGGTGCCAGAGGGGGCTACACCTTC,CASSPGARGGYTF
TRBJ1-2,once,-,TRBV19,TGTGCCAGTAGTCTCCGCCGAGCTAACTATGGCTACACCTTC,CASSLRRANYGYTF
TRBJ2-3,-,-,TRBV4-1,TGCGCCAGCAGCCAAGGTCTAGCTAGCACAGATACGCAGTATTTT,CASSQGLASTDTQYF
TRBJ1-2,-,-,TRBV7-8,TGTGCCAGCAGCCCGGGGAGCAGCCCCGGCTACACCTTC,CASSPGSSPGYTF
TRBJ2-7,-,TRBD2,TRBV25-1,TGTGCCAGCAGTGACTCGGGAGGGCCTGACGAGCAGTACTTC,CASSDSGGPDEQYF
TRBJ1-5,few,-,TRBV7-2,TGTGCCAGCAGCCCAGGACTGAACAATCAGCCCCAGCATTTT,CASSPGLNNQPQHF
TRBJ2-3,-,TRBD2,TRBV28,TGTGCCAGCTGGGCGGGAGGCACAGATACGCAGTATTTT,CASWAGGTDTQYF
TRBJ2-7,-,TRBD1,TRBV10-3,TGTGCCATCAGCGGGACAGGGAGGGAGAACGAGCAGTACTTC,CAISGTGRENEQYF
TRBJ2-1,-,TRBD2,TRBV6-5,TGTGCCAGCAGCCCCGGATCTAGCGGTTACAATGAGCAGTTCTTC,CASSPGSSGYNEQFF
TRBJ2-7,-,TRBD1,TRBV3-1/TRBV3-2,TGTGCCAGCAGCCAAGGGTGGGGACAGGGGGCCTCGTACGAGCAGTACTTC,CASSQGWGQGASYEQYF
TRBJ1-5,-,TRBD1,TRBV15,TGTGCCACCAGCAGCCCAGGTCCAGGGGGGCAGCCCCAGCATTTT,CATSSPGPGGQPQHF
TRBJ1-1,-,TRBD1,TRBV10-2,TGCGCCAGCAGTGAGAGTGGGGGAGGACAGGGGGCAGGTCAAGAAGCTTTCTTT,CASSESGGGQGAGQEAFF
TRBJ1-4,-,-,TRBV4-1,TGCGCCAGCAGCCCCCCGCCTGGAGACGGGGATGAAAAACTGTTTTTT,CASSPPPGDGDEKLFF
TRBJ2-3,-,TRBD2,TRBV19,TGTGCCAGTAGTATTGGAGGGAGGGCCCCAGATACGCAGTATTTT,CASSIGGRAPDTQYF
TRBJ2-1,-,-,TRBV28,TGTGCCAGCAGTTTTGGTGGTTCTAGCTCCTACAATGAGCAGTTCTTC,CASSFGGSSSYNEQFF
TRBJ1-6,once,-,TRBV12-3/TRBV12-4,TGTGCCAGCAGCCAGACCGGGACTCCTCTCCACTTT,CASSQTGTPLHF
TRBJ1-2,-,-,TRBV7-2,TGTGCCAGCAGCCCTCAAGGGCAGGGTACCCTCCAGGGAGGCTACACCTTC,CASSPQGQGTLQGGYTF
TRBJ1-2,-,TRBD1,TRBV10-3,TGTGCCATCAGTGAGTCAATAGGGACAGGGGGCGCGACTTTTGGCTACACCTTC,CAISESIGTGGATFGYTF
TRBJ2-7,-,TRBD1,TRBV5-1,TGCGCCAGCAGCTCCCGACAGGGACCAGAAGCGCAGTACTTC,CASSSRQGPEAQYF
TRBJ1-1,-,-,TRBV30,TGTGCCGCGCGGGGGCAGGGGTTCACTGAAGCTTTCTTT,CAARGQGFTEAFF
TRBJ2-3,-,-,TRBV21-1,TGTGCCAGCAGCTTCCTTTCTCATCCGAAGACTAGCGGACAAACTAGCACAGATACGCAGTATTTT,CASSFLSHPKTSGQTSTDTQYF